This T cell receptor beta chain was sequenced in a study of T cell repertoires in ileal Crohn's disease. The germline V and J ends were trimmed by 1 base and 1 base, with 8 bases remaining between them. The CDR3 loop spans 15 amino acids. The germline CDR1 and CDR2 sequences are MNHNS and SASEGT. Findings of the study overall: Endoscopic recurrence occurred in every patient whose clonality exceeded 26.8%.

A remark on this clone: What it recognizes is unknown.

Sequencing was performed with immunoSEQ multiplex PCR; in TCRdb, only in-frame clones are kept and a portion is missing. Here the sample spans 30,000 or so clones, roughly 77% being singletons. Sequencing was performed on ileal tissue. The chain employs TRBV6-1 and TRBJ1-5, with no clear D. The source of this sequence is an adult with Crohn's disease. CDR3 DNA sequence: TGTGCCAGCAGTGAAGACAGTTTGAGCAATCAGCCCCAGCATTTT. It yields the protein CASSEDSLSNQPQHF.